The rows below give T cell receptor beta chains drawn from one sample of a study of blood T cell repertoires in COVID-19. Only in-frame clones appear in the TCRdb table, and some are missing; sequencing was by immunoSEQ multiplex PCR. The table shows 100,000 or so clones, with approximately 92% occurring only once. The sample comprised peripheral blood. The source is a man in his forties or fifties with active COVID-19. Each CDR3 is given with its conserved first and last residue. The D gene is left open where the match is weak. Clone size, where shown, is once, few, many, or a class for clones that have expanded.

V	J	D	size	DNA	CDR3
TRBV19	TRBJ2-3	NA	NA	TGTGCCAGTAGTGTAGCCGGTTCAGATACGCAGTATTTT	CASSVAGSDTQYF
TRBV19	TRBJ1-1	TRBD1	NA	TGTGCCAGTAGTTCCAGAATGGGACAGAGGAACACTGAAGCTTTCTTT	CASSSRMGQRNTEAFF
TRBV4-2	TRBJ2-1	NA	NA	TGTGCCAGCAGCCAAGCATTCGACTCGTACAATGAGCAGTTCTTC	CASSQAFDSYNEQFF
TRBV11-1	TRBJ2-1	NA	NA	TGTGCCAGCAGCCGGACAGAGAAGAATAATGAGCAGTTCTTC	CASSRTEKNNEQFF
TRBV11-2	TRBJ2-1	NA	NA	TGTGCCAGCAGCTTAGATTTAAATGAGCAGTTCTTC	CASSLDLNEQFF
TRBV9	TRBJ2-2	TRBD2	NA	TGTGCCAGCAGCGTAGGAGCGGGAGTTTTCGGGGCTCCCGGGGAGCTGTTTTTT	CASSVGAGVFGAPGELFF
TRBV18	TRBJ2-2	TRBD1	NA	TGTGCCAGCTCACCGGGACAGGGGACCGGGGAGCTGTTTTTT	CASSPGQGTGELFF
TRBV27	TRBJ1-5	TRBD1	NA	TGTGCCAGCAGTTTAACAACCGGGACAGGGAACAATCAGCCCCAGCATTTT	CASSLTTGTGNNQPQHF
TRBV11-1	TRBJ1-1	TRBD1	NA	TGTGCCACCGGGACAGCTCTGAAAGCTTTCTTT	CATGTALKAFF
TRBV28	TRBJ2-1	NA	NA	TGTGCCAGCAGACAGGGCCTTCCCTACAATGAGCAGTTCTTC	CASRQGLPYNEQFF
TRBV5-6	TRBJ1-2	NA	NA	TGTGCCAGCAGCTTGGCCGGTCAGGAAGTCTACACCTTC	CASSLAGQEVYTF
TRBV3-1/TRBV3-2	TRBJ2-3	TRBD2	NA	TGTGCCAGCAGCGCGGTAGCGGGAGGGTACACAGATACGCAGTATTTT	CASSAVAGGYTDTQYF
TRBV28	TRBJ1-6	NA	NA	TGTGCCAGCAGCGTTCAGATACCTAATTCACCCCTCCACTTT	CASSVQIPNSPLHF
TRBV6-5	TRBJ2-1	TRBD2	NA	TGTGCCAGCACCATGGCCGGGACTAGCGCCTCTAAGCAGTTCTTC	CASTMAGTSASKQFF
TRBV19	TRBJ1-3	NA	few	TGTGCCACGAAACAGGAGCCTGGAAACACCATATATTTT	CATKQEPGNTIYF
TRBV27	TRBJ2-2	NA	NA	TGTGCCAGCCGAGGGGGTAACACCGGGGAGCTGTTTTTT	CASRGGNTGELFF
TRBV9	TRBJ2-7	NA	NA	TGTGCCAGCAGCGTAGACGACAGGAGGTCCTACGAGCAGTACTTC	CASSVDDRRSYEQYF
TRBV10-2	TRBJ2-2	TRBD2	NA	TGCGCCAGTCGGAGTAGCGGGGGGGCCGGGGAGCTGTTTTTT	CASRSSGGAGELFF